These 21 T cell receptor beta chains were sequenced from one sample in a study of human T cells and chemical hapten exposure. Noted time point: patch test 3, about 24 weeks after DPC sensitization. The treatment here: therapeutic diphenylcyclopropenone sensitization with weekly scalp DPC. One entry per CDR3 protein, called by TCRdb with MiXCR from the RACE reads. The profile shows about 160,000 distinct CDR3 sequences, 25% to 35% of them singletons. Sequencing was performed on whole blood, taken in connection with sensitization to the hapten diphenylcyclopropenone (DPC). These receptors were taken from a woman aged 18-29 years with alopecia areata. Some clones in this sample may be carry-over from other donors' samples.

The genes are TRBV6-5 and TRBJ1-5; TRBD1 agrees at 9 bases. J was trimmed by 6 bases and V by 6 bases; bases with no gene match: 9. This CDR3 comprises 15 residues. Germline-derived CDR1 and CDR2 are MNHEY and SVGAGI. The CDR3 region is CASRKDRGNSQPQHF. The CDR3 region has the DNA TGTGCCAGCAGAAAAGACAGGGGGAATAGTCAGCCCCAGCATTTT.

This clonotype appeared a few times. This chain joins TRBV7-2 and TRBJ2-1, with D perhaps TRBD1 or TRBD2 (5 bases each). The CDR3 contains 14 residues. In germline, CDR1 is SGHTA, CDR2 FQGNSA. Trimming removed 5 bases from V and 2 bases from J, with 10 bases in between. CDR3 amino acids: CASSPWGPYNEQFF. In DNA, the CDR3 is TGTGCCAGCAGCCCATGGGGACCCTACAATGAGCAGTTCTTC.

The chain recombines TRBV28 with TRBJ2-7, with 7 nucleotides matching TRBD2. The junction had 7 bases not matched to a gene; V was cut back by 6 bases and J by 2 bases. CDR1 and CDR2 (germline): MDHEN, SYDVKM. CDR3 length: 14 residues. The CDR3 sequence is CASRGGGLPYEQYF. The CDR3, as DNA: TGTGCCAGCAGGGGGGGGGGGTTGCCCTACGAGCAGTACTTC.

V and J are TRBV24-1 and TRBJ2-3, with no clear D. The germline V gene encodes CDR1 KGHDR and CDR2 SFDVKD. The V end was cut by 3 bases, the J end by 5 bases, with 14 bases between. This CDR3 region has 15 residues. The CDR3 loop reads CATSDVSRGRDTQYF. The CDR3 DNA reads as TGTGCCACCAGTGATGTGTCCCGAGGAAGAGATACGCAGTATTTT.

The J gene is TRBJ1-6, the V gene TRBV4-2; 9 positions match TRBD1. V was clipped by 1 base and J by 5 bases; unmatched bases: 0. CDR1 LGHNA and CDR2 YNFKEQ come from the germline V gene. CDR3 size: 15 residues. The chain's CDR3 is CASSQGTGDNSPLHF. The CDR3 DNA reads TGTGCCAGCAGCCAAGGGACAGGGGATAATTCACCCCTCCACTTT.

The V and J genes are TRBV6-5 and TRBJ2-2, with D maybe TRBD2 (6 bases). V was trimmed by 7 bases and J by 3 bases, leaving 9 bases between them. This CDR3 spans 13 amino acids. Germline-derived CDR1 and CDR2 are MNHEY and SVGAGI. Written as DNA, the CDR3 is TGTGCCAGCAAGGGACTCTACACCGGGGAGCTGTTTTTT. It codes for CASKGLYTGELFF.

This clonotype was counted a few times. This sequence joins TRBV20-1 and TRBJ1-1; the D gene is possibly TRBD1 (6 bases). V shed 3 bases and J shed 1 base, with 15 bases lying between them. The CDR3 sequence is 15 residues long. Germline V gene sequence: CDR1 DFQATT, CDR2 SNEGSKA (reference sequence). This CDR3 is CSASQQGWSNTEAFF. CDR3 in DNA: TGCAGTGCTAGTCAGCAGGGGTGGTCGAACACTGAAGCTTTCTTT.

This chain connects TRBV20-1 to TRBJ2-1, with 11 bases fitting TRBD2. J was trimmed by 7 bases and V by 5 bases; bases with no gene match: 13. This CDR3 region has 16 residues. Looked up from germline, CDR1 is DFQATT and CDR2 is SNEGSKA (reference sequence). The CDR3 is CSAYEIAGGSGNEQFF. Written as DNA, the CDR3 is TGCAGTGCTTACGAAATAGCGGGAGGGTCGGGAAATGAGCAGTTCTTC.

This clonotype has more than one count but fewer than ten. V gene TRBV4-2 combines with J gene TRBJ2-2; the D gene is possibly TRBD1 (6 bases). From germline, CDR1 is LGHNA and CDR2 YNFKEQ. This CDR3 has 15 amino acids. V lost 3 bases and J lost 1, with 9 bases in between. CDR3 loop: CASSHPGQNTGELFF. The DNA for the CDR3 is TGTGCCAGCAGCCACCCGGGACAGAACACCGGGGAGCTGTTTTTT.

The genes are TRBV4-3 and TRBJ1-6; D gene uncertain. Per germline, CDR1 LGHNA and CDR2 YSLEER. The ends were cut back, 0 bases at V and 10 bases at J, with 13 bases in the middle. The CDR3 loop spans 15 amino acids. The CDR3 region is CASSQDDLLGSPLHF. The CDR3 DNA sequence: TGCGCCAGCAGCCAAGATGATCTCCTGGGGTCACCCCTCCACTTT.

This clonotype was counted between two and nine times. The gene calls are TRBV30 and TRBJ2-3; D is ambiguous. Trimming shortened V by 1 base and J by 4 bases, and 3 bases separated the two germline ends. Germline V gene lookup returns CDR1 GTSNPN and CDR2 SVGIG (reference sequence). The CDR3 covers 11 residues. CDR3 sequence (DNA): TGTGCCTGGAGTGCCCCAGATACGCAGTATTTT. Translating it yields CAWSAPDTQYF. The full variable domain, its missing parts supplied by reference TRBV30 and TRBJ2-3, is SQTIHQWPATLVQPVGSPLSLECTVEGTSNPNLYWYRQAAGRGLQLLFYSVGIGQISSEVPQNLSASRPQDRQFILSSKKLLLSDSGFYLCAWSAPDTQYFGPGTRLTVL.

The chain joins TRBV9 to TRBJ2-3; D may match TRBD1 or TRBD2 (5 bases each). V was trimmed by 2 bases and J by 3 bases, leaving 13 bases between them. The CDR3 spans 15 residues. In germline, CDR1 is SGDLS, CDR2 YYNGEE. CDR3 coding DNA: TGTGCCAGCAGCGTTTGGGGGATTGAGACAGATACGCAGTATTTT. Amino acid sequence: CASSVWGIETDTQYF.

This clonotype was counted only a few times. V and J are TRBV20-1 and TRBJ1-6; perhaps TRBD1 as D (6 bases). The CDR3 is made up of 16 amino acids. The V end lost 0 bases, the J end lost 9 bases, and 18 bases lay between the germline ends. Germline V gives CDR1 DFQATT, CDR2 SNEGSKA (reference sequence). As DNA, the CDR3 is TGCAGTGCTAGAGACCCCCCGGCAGGGGATAGTTCACCCCTCCACTTT. It translates to CSARDPPAGDSSPLHF.

This clonotype has at least ten counts. The V gene is TRBV12-3 or TRBV12-4, the J gene TRBJ2-3; 7 nucleotides agree with TRBD1. The V segment lost 6 bases and the J segment 6 bases; nucleotides outside the gene matches: 3. The CDR3 runs to 12 residues. CDR3 DNA sequence: TGTGCCAGCAGCAGGGGGACGGATACGCAGTATTTT. Translated: CASSRGTDTQYF.

In this sample, this clonotype turned up a few times. This chain links TRBV20-1 with TRBJ1-5; 9 bases agree with TRBD1. Per the germline V gene, CDR1 is DFQATT and CDR2 is SNEGSKA (reference sequence). Trimming took 0 bases from V and 7 from J; bases not matched to a gene: 7. The CDR3 consists of 15 residues. CDR3 nucleotides: TGCAGTGCTAGAGATGCGGGACAGGGATCCCAGCCCCAGCATTTT. Translating gives CSARDAGQGSQPQHF.

J is TRBJ1-2 and V is TRBV6-1; no clear D. V lost 6 bases and J 2 bases, leaving 4 bases between the germline ends. Germline CDR1 MNHNS, CDR2 SASEGT. This CDR3 region has 11 residues. CDR3 DNA: TGTGCCAGCAGGGAAAACTATGGCTACACCTTC. As protein: CASRENYGYTF.

This chain uses TRBV9 with TRBJ2-3; 9 bases map to TRBD2. The CDR3 sequence is 15 residues long. Germline V CDR1 and CDR2: SGDLS, YYNGEE. Germline trimming cut 4 bases from V and 6 bases from J; bases unmatched to any gene: 9. DNA for the CDR3: TGTGCCAGCAGCCCGAGCGGGGGGCCCCCCGATACGCAGTATTTT. This encodes CASSPSGGPPDTQYF.

There are a few counts of this clonotype. The CDR3 loop reads CAISDGGRAETQYF. Written as DNA, the CDR3 is TGTGCCATCAGTGACGGCGGGAGGGCGGAGACCCAGTACTTC. The chain joins TRBV10-3 to TRBJ2-5, with 9 bases matching TRBD2. CDR3 length: 14 residues. Losses at the gene ends were 3 bases for V and 5 bases for J; bases not matched to a gene: 4. From germline, CDR1 is ENHRY and CDR2 SYGVKD.

The V and J genes are TRBV29-1 and TRBJ1-2; 7 nucleotides line up with TRBD1. Trimming removed 5 bases from V and 4 bases from J; junction bases left unmatched: 13. CDR1 and CDR2 (germline): SQVTM, ANQGSEA. The CDR3 has 15 residues. The CDR3 region has the DNA TGCAGCGTTCCATCCTTAGGGGACAGTCTCTATGGCTACACCTTC. This gives the protein CSVPSLGDSLYGYTF.

A few counts support this clonotype. V and J are TRBV2 and TRBJ1-1; D remains ambiguous. Germline CDR1 and CDR2: SNHLY and FYNNEI. V lost 4 bases and J 2 bases, leaving 2 bases between the germline ends. This CDR3 is 11 amino acids long. In DNA form, the CDR3 reads TGTGCCAGCAGTGTTAACACTGAAGCTTTCTTT. It translates to CASSVNTEAFF.

The chain is built from TRBV9 and TRBJ1-4, with D hard to call. Per the germline V gene, CDR1 is SGDLS and CDR2 is YYNGEE. This CDR3 region has 14 residues. V lost 3 bases and J 5 bases, leaving 11 bases between the germline ends. The CDR3 here is CASSEEQKNEKLFF. CDR3 coding DNA: TGTGCCAGCAGCGAGGAACAAAAAAATGAAAAACTGTTTTTT. Full variable domain (missing parts from reference TRBV9 and TRBJ1-4): DSGVTQTPKHLITATGQRVTLRCSPRSGDLSVYWYQQSLDQGLQFLIQYYNGEERAKGNILERFSAQQFPDLHSELNLSSLELGDSALYFCASSEEQKNEKLFFGSGTQLSVL.